What follows are 27 T cell receptor beta chains derived from one specimen sequenced in a study of blood T cell repertoires in COVID-19. Sequencing was performed with immunoSEQ multiplex PCR; in TCRdb, only in-frame clones are kept and a portion is missing. This sample has about 230,000 clones, with about nine tenths found just once. Material: PBMCs or T cells enriched from blood (not recorded which). These receptors came from a man between 18 and 35 years old who had recovered from COVID-19.

J is TRBJ1-2 and V is TRBV28; 10 bases are a match to TRBD1. There are 15 residues in the CDR3. The germline V gene has CDR1 MDHEN and CDR2 SYDVKM. Trimming cost V 3 bases and J 3 bases; bases outside gene matches: 4. This CDR3 is CASSLATGGDYGYTF. CDR3 nucleotides: TGTGCCAGCAGTTTGGCGACAGGGGGCGACTATGGCTACACCTTC.

In its sample, this clone was seen once. V and J are TRBV11-2 and TRBJ2-1, with D perhaps TRBD2 (6 bases). Trimming took 0 bases from V and 8 from J, leaving 14 bases between them. CDR3 size: 15 residues. Per germline, CDR1 SGHAT and CDR2 FQNNGV. For the CDR3, the DNA is TGTGCCAGCAGCTTAGACCATCCGACTAGAGATGAGCAGTTCTTC. Its translation: CASSLDHPTRDEQFF.

The chain has TRBV14 and TRBJ2-3, with a possible D match to TRBD1 (5 bases). The V gene lost 3 bases and the J gene lost 8 bases, with 9 bases spanning the gap. The CDR3 length is 12 residues. Germline CDR1 SGHDN, CDR2 FVKESK. The CDR3 bases are TGTGCCAGCAGCCACGGTGGGGCTACGCAGTATTTT. Amino acid sequence: CASSHGGATQYF.

This clone was counted only a few times. This chain uses TRBV5-1 with TRBJ2-1, with 9 bases aligning to TRBD2. The CDR3 spans 15 residues. V lost 4 bases and J lost 8; bases outside the gene matches: 10. The germline gives CDR1 SGHRS, CDR2 YFSETQ. CDR3 coding DNA: TGCGCCAGCAGCCCCACCAGTAGCGGGAGCGATGAGCAGTTCTTC. It yields the protein CASSPTSSGSDEQFF.

In the case of this clone: Additional DNA sequences in this sample encode the identical CDR3. The chain combines TRBV6-5 with TRBJ1-6, with TRBD1 identical over 9 bases. The CDR3 is made up of 13 amino acids. The germline V gene encodes CDR1 MNHEY and CDR2 SVGAGI. V gave up 5 bases and J gave up 9 bases; unmatched junction bases: 2. The CDR3, as DNA: TGTGCCAGCAGTCGGGACAGGGCTTCACCCCTCCACTTT. Its protein product is CASSRDRASPLHF.

This chain links TRBV7-9 with TRBJ2-2; D is ambiguous. The CDR3 has 16 residues. Trimming removed 5 bases from V and 0 bases from J, with 13 bases in between. Germline CDR1 and CDR2: SEHNR and FQNEAQ (reference sequence). This chain's CDR3 is CASSASTYANTGELFF. The CDR3 DNA reads as TGTGCCAGCAGCGCCTCGACATACGCGAACACCGGGGAGCTGTTTTTT.

The chain couples TRBV30 to TRBJ2-3, with a possible D match to TRBD1 (6 bases). The germline CDR1 and CDR2 sequences are GTSNPN and SVGIG (reference sequence). This CDR3 comprises 13 residues. V gave up 1 base and J gave up 6 bases, with 11 bases separating them. The CDR3 nucleotides are TGTGCCTGGAGTGCCGGGACAACCGATACGCAGTATTTT. It encodes CAWSAGTTDTQYF.

The chain has TRBV7-6 and TRBJ1-5, with 8 positions matching TRBD1. With 1 base clipped from V and 3 bases from J, the junction kept 5 bases outside the gene matches. CDR1 SGHVS and CDR2 FNYEAQ come from the germline V gene. This CDR3 region has 16 residues. The CDR3 sequence: CASSLDTGGNNQPQHF. In DNA, the CDR3 is TGTGCCAGCAGCTTAGATACAGGGGGTAACAATCAGCCCCAGCATTTT.

This clone has just one count. The J gene is TRBJ1-2, the V gene TRBV27; tentative D call: TRBD1 (6 bases). Trimming removed 6 bases from V and 7 bases from J, with 21 bases in between. The germline CDR1 and CDR2 sequences are MNHEY and SMNVEV (reference sequence). The CDR3 totals 15 residues. Here the CDR3 reads CASSPGHPEDGGYTF. The CDR3 coding sequence is TGTGCCAGCAGCCCGGGACACCCCGAGGATGGTGGCTACACCTTC.

A word on this clone: The same CDR3 can be traced to other DNA sequences in this sample. The CDR3: CASSQNTEAFF. For the CDR3, the DNA is TGTGCCAGCAGTCAGAACACTGAAGCTTTCTTT. The V call is TRBV28, the J call TRBJ1-1, with D uncertain. Germline CDR1 MDHEN, CDR2 SYDVKM. V dropped 5 bases and J dropped 1 base, with 2 bases sitting between them. This CDR3 is 11 amino acids long.

The genes are TRBV5-1 and TRBJ2-6, with 10 bases matching TRBD1. The trim removed 5 bases at V and 4 bases at J, leaving 12 bases unmatched. CDR1 is SGHRS and CDR2 is YFSETQ in the germline V gene. The CDR3 extends over 18 amino acids. The CDR3 region has the DNA TGCGCCAGCAGTCCCCTCCGGGACAGGGGACTGGGGGCCAACGTCCTGACTTTC. This encodes CASSPLRDRGLGANVLTF.

The genes are TRBV7-2 and TRBJ1-6, with D unresolved. V was shortened by 5 bases and J by 0 bases, with 14 bases between the two germline ends. The CDR3 contains 17 residues. CDR1 is SGHTA and CDR2 is FQGNSA in the germline V gene. CDR3 sequence: CASSPRHSSSYNSPLHF. CDR3 sequence (DNA): TGTGCCAGCAGCCCACGACACTCCAGCTCCTATAATTCACCCCTCCACTTT. The entire variable domain, with the rest obtained from reference TRBV7-2 and TRBJ1-6, is as follows: GAGVSQSPSNKVTEKGKDVELRCDPISGHTALYWYRQSLGQGLEFLIYFQGNSAPDKSGLPSDRFSAERTGGSVSTLTIQRTQQEDSAVYLCASSPRHSSSYNSPLHFGNGTRLTVT.

The chain has TRBV10-3 and TRBJ2-3; a possible D gene is TRBD2 (6 bases). The V gene's germline CDR1 is ENHRY and CDR2 SYGVKD. Trimming cost V 5 bases and J 0 bases, with 18 bases left between them. The CDR3 spans 17 residues. CDR3 protein: CAISNELARASTDTQYF. The CDR3 bases are TGTGCCATCAGTAATGAACTAGCCCGCGCTAGCACAGATACGCAGTATTTT.

The rearrangement links TRBV18 to TRBJ2-3, with 7 bases matching TRBD2. The germline V gene encodes CDR1 KGHSH and CDR2 LQKENI. The CDR3 loop spans 17 amino acids. The trim removed 3 bases at V and 8 bases at J, leaving 17 bases unmatched. The chain's CDR3 is CASSPRMSGEIGGTQYF. Here the CDR3 DNA reads TGTGCCAGCTCACCCCGGATGAGCGGGGAGATCGGGGGTACGCAGTATTTT. The complete variable domain, with remaining parts taken from reference TRBV18 and TRBJ2-3, reads NAGVMQNPRHLVRRRGQEARLRCSPMKGHSHVYWYRQLPEEGLKFMVYLQKENIIDESGMPKERFSAEFPKEGPSILRIQQVVRGDSAAYFCASSPRMSGEIGGTQYFGPGTRLTVL.

The chain combines TRBV30 with TRBJ2-7; TRBD1 aligns across 11 bases. This CDR3 region has 14 residues. Germline lookup yields CDR1 GTSNPN and CDR2 SVGIG (reference sequence). V shed 1 base, J shed 7 bases, and the junction held 6 bases outside the gene matches. The CDR3 loop reads CAWSEGQGAEEQYF. The CDR3 nucleotides are TGTGCCTGGAGTGAAGGACAGGGGGCGGAGGAGCAGTACTTC.

The chain recombines TRBV2 with TRBJ1-1; 7 bases align to TRBD1. The length of the CDR3 is 12 residues. CDR1 and CDR2 (germline): SNHLY, FYNNEI. J was trimmed by 3 bases and V by 8 bases; bases with no gene match: 3. The CDR3 here is CASAGGYTEAFF. For the CDR3, the DNA is TGTGCCAGCGCAGGGGGGTACACTGAAGCTTTCTTT.

The rearrangement uses TRBV9 and TRBJ2-7, with 14 bases fitting TRBD2. There are 16 residues in the CDR3. The germline CDR1 and CDR2 sequences are SGDLS and YYNGEE. V was pared by 0 bases and J by 3 bases, with 2 bases of the junction left unmatched. DNA for the CDR3: TGTGCCAGCAGCGTAGAGGGACTAGCGGGAGTCTACGAGCAGTACTTC. Encoded protein: CASSVEGLAGVYEQYF.

This CDR3 reads CASSPGLSTGELFF. The DNA for the CDR3 is TGCGCCAGCAGCCCCGGACTATCGACCGGGGAGCTGTTTTTT. The chain employs TRBV5-1 and TRBJ2-2, with a weak D call TRBD2 (6 bases). The CDR3 is 14 residues long. The V gene lost 4 bases and the J gene lost 5 bases, with 12 bases spanning the gap. Looked up from germline, CDR1 is SGHRS and CDR2 is YFSETQ.

This rearrangement joins TRBV24-1 to TRBJ2-3; 8 bases match TRBD2. The CDR3 loop spans 14 amino acids. Trimming took 9 bases from V and 4 from J; bases not matched to a gene: 8. Germline CDR1 KGHDR, CDR2 SFDVKD. The CDR3 loop reads CATSDGTRADTQYF. In DNA, the CDR3 is TGTGCCACCTCGGATGGGACTAGGGCAGATACGCAGTATTTT.

The V gene is TRBV7-9, the J gene TRBJ1-1; D remains ambiguous. CDR1 and CDR2 from the germline V gene are SEHNR and FQNEAQ (reference sequence). The CDR3 covers 9 residues. Trimming removed 7 bases at V and 9 bases at J, with 6 bases between. The CDR3 nucleotides read TGTGCCAGCAAGCCCCAAGCTTTCTTT. It specifies CASKPQAFF.

The rearrangement joins TRBV7-9 to TRBJ1-1; 7 nucleotides line up with TRBD1. Trimming cost V 3 bases and J 3 bases; bases outside gene matches: 4. The germline V gene encodes CDR1 SEHNR and CDR2 FQNEAQ (reference sequence). The CDR3 contains 14 residues. The CDR3 region has the DNA TGTGCCAGCAGCTTTGACAGGGACCACACTGAAGCTTTCTTT. This gives the protein CASSFDRDHTEAFF.

The rearrangement uses TRBV7-9 and TRBJ2-7; D unresolved. CDR3 length equals 12 residues. Trimming stripped 2 bases from V and 4 bases from J, with 6 bases between. Germline values: CDR1 SEHNR, CDR2 FQNEAQ (reference sequence). CDR3 sequence reads: CASSLTAYEQYF. The CDR3 bases are TGTGCCAGCAGCTTAACAGCTTACGAGCAGTACTTC. The full variable domain, rest sourced from reference TRBV7-9 and TRBJ2-7, is DTGVSQNPRHKITKRGQNVTFRCDPISEHNRLYWYRQTLGQGPEFLTYFQNEAQLEKSRLLSDRFSAERPKGSFSTLEIQRTEQGDSAMYLCASSLTAYEQYFGPGTRLTVT.

This clone came up once. The J gene is TRBJ2-7, the V gene TRBV18; 11 nucleotides agree with TRBD1. This CDR3 contains 15 residues. Germline CDR1 is KGHSH and CDR2 is LQKENI. V gave up 5 bases and J gave up 2 bases; unmatched junction bases: 5. This CDR3 is CASSEDRGRTYEQYF. CDR3 coding DNA: TGTGCCAGCTCAGAGGACAGGGGGCGAACCTACGAGCAGTACTTC.

This chain connects TRBV18 to TRBJ1-1; possibly TRBD1 for D (5 bases). Germline loops: CDR1 KGHSH, CDR2 LQKENI. Trimming shortened V by 5 bases and J by 3 bases, and 16 bases separated the two germline ends. The CDR3 sequence is 15 residues long. CDR3 bases: TGTGCCAGCTCATCAACGACCGGGACTTACACTGAAGCTTTCTTT. It specifies CASSSTTGTYTEAFF.

This clone was detected only once. The chain combines TRBV18 with TRBJ2-3; D gene uncertain. Germline V CDR1 and CDR2: KGHSH, LQKENI. The CDR3 is made up of 15 amino acids. Trimming left V 2 bases short and J 0 bases short, with 9 bases between. The CDR3 coding sequence is TGTGCCAGCTCACCAACTATCTCTAGCACAGATACGCAGTATTTT. This encodes CASSPTISSTDTQYF.

In this sample, this clone turned up once. The chain recombines TRBV7-6 with TRBJ2-3; TRBD1 matches at 10 bases. Trimming cost V 3 bases and J 5 bases; bases outside gene matches: 8. Germline loops: CDR1 SGHVS, CDR2 FNYEAQ. This CDR3 has 16 residues. The CDR3 spells CASSFGSTGGGDTQYF. For the CDR3, the DNA is TGTGCCAGCAGCTTCGGTTCGACAGGGGGCGGAGATACGCAGTATTTT.

The chain combines TRBV9 with TRBJ2-1; D is undetermined. The germline CDR1 and CDR2 sequences are SGDLS and YYNGEE. V was cut by 4 bases and J by 10 bases, with 18 bases left in between. CDR3 size: 14 residues. CDR3 loop: CASSSPAPNSEQFF. CDR3 bases: TGTGCCAGCAGCTCCCCTGCCCCCAATAGCGAGCAGTTCTTC.